This T cell receptor beta chain is drawn from a study of T cell responses to AZD1222 COVID-19 vaccine. Whole-study results and caveats: Once two AZD1222 doses were given, Spike-specific TCR breadth and depth went up. Recipients of AZD1222 seropositive at baseline numbered only 6 or 7.

Concerning this clone: Its matching antigen is unknown.

Profiled with immunoSEQ multiplex PCR; TCRdb holds only in-frame clones, not every one. The sample lists roughly 190,000 clones, 90% to 95% seen once, with approximately 1.8% in the top ten. V was cut by 0 bases and J by 6 bases, with 6 bases left in between. The germline gives CDR1 GTSNPN, CDR2 SVGIG (reference sequence). CDR3 length: 12 residues. The TCR sequence derives from an adult who received the AZD1222 COVID-19 vaccine. The V and J genes are TRBV30 and TRBJ1-5; D remains unclear. The material was peripheral blood, obtained 28 days after the second AZD1222 dose. For the CDR3, the DNA is TGTGCCTGGAGTGTACTTAGTCAGCCCCAGCATTTT. Its protein product is CAWSVLSQPQHF. Looking up the rest from reference TRBV30 and TRBJ1-5 gives the full variable domain: SQTIHQWPATLVQPVGSPLSLECTVEGTSNPNLYWYRQAAGRGLQLLFYSVGIGQISSEVPQNLSASRPQDRQFILSSKKLLLSDSGFYLCAWSVLSQPQHFGDGTRLSIL.